This T cell receptor (beta chain) was sequenced for a study of blood T cells in healthy people across ages. The V gene's germline CDR1 is SGHTA and CDR2 FQGNSA. The CDR3 runs 14 residues. V was cut by 8 bases and J by 4 bases, with 17 bases left in between. This clonotype was found a few times. Next came a second PCR, run for about 7 to 12 cycles, which used a sample-barcoded 5' primer along with a J-beta primer mix. TCRdb ran MiXCR on the 5' RACE reads and lists one entry per CDR3 protein. The sample includes more than 1,400,000 distinct CDR3 sequences, roughly 40% of them seen just once. The V gene is TRBV7-2, the J gene TRBJ1-1, with D possibly TRBD1 on 5 matching bases. The sequenced material came from blood. The TCR was taken from a woman between 18 and 29 years old in good health. The CDR3 region is CASGGMGGATEAFF. The CDR3 region has the DNA TGTGCCAGCGGAGGAATGGGGGGAGCCACTGAAGCTTTCTTT.